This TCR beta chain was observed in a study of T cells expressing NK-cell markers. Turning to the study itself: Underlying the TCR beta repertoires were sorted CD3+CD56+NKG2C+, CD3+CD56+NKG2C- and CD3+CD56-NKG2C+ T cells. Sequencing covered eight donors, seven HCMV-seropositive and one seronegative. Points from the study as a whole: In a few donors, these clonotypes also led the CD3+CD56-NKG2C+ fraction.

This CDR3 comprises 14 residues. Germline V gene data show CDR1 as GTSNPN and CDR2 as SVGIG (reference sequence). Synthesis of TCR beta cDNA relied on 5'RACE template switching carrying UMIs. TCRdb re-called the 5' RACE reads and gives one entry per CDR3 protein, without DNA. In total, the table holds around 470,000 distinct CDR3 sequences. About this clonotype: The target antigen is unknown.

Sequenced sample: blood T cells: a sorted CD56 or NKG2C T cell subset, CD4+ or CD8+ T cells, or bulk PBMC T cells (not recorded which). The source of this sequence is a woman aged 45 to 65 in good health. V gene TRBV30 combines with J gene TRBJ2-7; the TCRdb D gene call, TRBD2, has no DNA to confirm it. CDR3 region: CAWSLLAGWDEQYF. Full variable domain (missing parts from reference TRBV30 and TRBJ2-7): SQTIHQWPATLVQPVGSPLSLECTVEGTSNPNLYWYRQAAGRGLQLLFYSVGIGQISSEVPQNLSASRPQDRQFILSSKKLLLSDSGFYLCAWSLLAGWDEQYFGPGTRLTVT.